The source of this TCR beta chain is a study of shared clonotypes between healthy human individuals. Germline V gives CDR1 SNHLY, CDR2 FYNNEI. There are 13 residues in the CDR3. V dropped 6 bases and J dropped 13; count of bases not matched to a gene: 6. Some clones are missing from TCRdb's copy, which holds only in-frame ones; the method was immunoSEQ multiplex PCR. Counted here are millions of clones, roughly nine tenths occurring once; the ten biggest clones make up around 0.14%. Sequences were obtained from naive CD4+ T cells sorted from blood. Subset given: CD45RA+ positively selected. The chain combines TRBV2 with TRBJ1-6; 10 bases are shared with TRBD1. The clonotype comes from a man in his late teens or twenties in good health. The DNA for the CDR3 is TGTGCCAGCAGAATGACAGGGGGCGCGCCCCTCCACTTT. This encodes CASRMTGGAPLHF.